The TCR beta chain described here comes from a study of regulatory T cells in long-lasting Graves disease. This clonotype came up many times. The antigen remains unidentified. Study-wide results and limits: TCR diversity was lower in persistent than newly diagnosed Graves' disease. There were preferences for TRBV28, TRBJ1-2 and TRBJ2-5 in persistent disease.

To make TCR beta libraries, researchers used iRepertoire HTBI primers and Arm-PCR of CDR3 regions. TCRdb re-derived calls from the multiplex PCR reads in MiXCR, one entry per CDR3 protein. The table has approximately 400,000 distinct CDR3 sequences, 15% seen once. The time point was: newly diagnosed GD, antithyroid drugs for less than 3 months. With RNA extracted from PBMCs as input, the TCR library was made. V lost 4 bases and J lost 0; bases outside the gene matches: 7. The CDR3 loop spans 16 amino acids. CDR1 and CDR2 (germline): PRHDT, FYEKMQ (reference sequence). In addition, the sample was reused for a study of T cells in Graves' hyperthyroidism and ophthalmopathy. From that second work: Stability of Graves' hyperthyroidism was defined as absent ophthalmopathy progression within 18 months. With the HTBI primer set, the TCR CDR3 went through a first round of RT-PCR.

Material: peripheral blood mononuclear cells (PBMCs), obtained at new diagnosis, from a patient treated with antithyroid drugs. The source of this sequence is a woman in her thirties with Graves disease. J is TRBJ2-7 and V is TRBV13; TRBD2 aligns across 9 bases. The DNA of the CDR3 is TGTGCCAGCAGCTCCTCTAGCGGGATGAGCTCCTACGAGCAGTACTTC. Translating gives CASSSSSGMSSYEQYF.